This T cell receptor (beta chain) was sequenced in a study of blood T cells in healthy people across ages. Study-level findings and limits: A roughly linear age-dependent decrease characterized TCR beta diversity per million T cells. Conclusively comparing naive with antigen-experienced cells was impossible with unsorted PBMCs.

Alongside a J-beta primer mix, a sample-barcoded 5' primer served in a second PCR lasting about 6 to 11 cycles. Per-sample output comprised a minimum of 3 million paired-end reads containing CDR3. TCRdb processed the 5' RACE reads anew with MiXCR; each CDR3 protein has one entry. The sample includes 850,000 to 950,000 distinct CDR3 sequences, around 28% of them seen just once. Per germline, CDR1 DFQATT and CDR2 SNEGSKA (reference sequence). Trimming left V 6 bases short and J 7 bases short, with 21 bases between. This CDR3 is 14 amino acids long. Isolating PBMCs gave at least 6 million of these cells per sample. As concerns this clonotype: Its specificity is not known.

This clonotype originated in a woman older than 75 in good health. The sample was blood. This chain links TRBV20-1 with TRBJ1-2, with D tentatively TRBD1 (5 bases). CDR3 region: CSAQGKTTYRGYTF. CDR3 in DNA: TGCAGTGCGCAGGGCAAGACCACTTACCGTGGCTACACCTTC.